This T cell receptor (beta chain) was obtained from a study of T cells expressing NK-cell markers. TCRdb reprocessed the 5' RACE reads and stores each CDR3 protein as one record, lacking DNA. The sample's table shows over 350,000 distinct CDR3 sequences. The CDR3 sequence is 12 residues long. Germline assignment: CDR1 SGHAT and CDR2 FQNNGV. This receptor was taken from a woman aged 45-65 years in good health. The rearrangement joins TRBV11-2 to TRBJ2-1. Sequencing input: blood T cells: a sorted CD56 or NKG2C T cell subset, CD4+ or CD8+ T cells, or bulk PBMC T cells (not recorded which). Here the CDR3 reads CASTVGNNEQFF.